This TCR beta chain was captured by sequencing in a study of shared clonotypes between healthy human individuals. About the research overall: The people who gave samples were a couple of women and a few men aged 18 to 49.

Partitioning of CD4+ cells yielded a CD45RA+ naive subset and a CD45RA-negative memory subset. Template for every sorted-subset replicate PCR totaled 150 to 250 ng DNA, approximately 30,000 T cell genomes. Only in-frame clones appear in the TCRdb table, and some are missing; sequencing was by immunoSEQ multiplex PCR. The sample has over a million clones, 95% to 97% seen once. Study findings and constraints: Among the subsets, naive ones generally showed larger estimated richness than memory ones.

A word on this clone: Its cognate antigen is unknown. In the same sample, other DNA sequences code for this CDR3.

The CDR3 consists of 14 residues. V was clipped by 6 bases and J by 4 bases; unmatched bases: 4. The germline gives CDR1 MDHEN, CDR2 SYDVKM. The chain carries TRBV28 and TRBJ2-1; TRBD2 matches 9 bases. Input material: naive CD4+ T cells sorted from blood. Noted subset: CD45RA+ positively selected. The clonotype comes from a man under 40 in good health. Written as DNA, the CDR3 is TGTGCCAGCAGGGGACTAGCAGATTACAATGAGCAGTTCTTC. This codes for CASRGLADYNEQFF.